Ten or more counts support the clone carrying this T cell receptor (beta chain). As yet, its antigen is unknown. For TCR, cDNA came from 5'RACE template switching, which added a universal primer site and UMIs. TCRdb used MiXCR to reprocess the 5' RACE reads, holding one entry per CDR3 protein. This sample has a few hundred thousand distinct CDR3 sequences, with under 7.5% found just once. The entry originates in a study of T cells after yellow fever vaccination. Study-wide results and limits: Most clones from primary vaccination were detected again post-booster (about 95% CD4, approximately 90% CD8).

The TCR originated in a man aged 25 to 45 who received the YFV17D yellow fever vaccine. Sequencing was performed on PBMCs, taken 5 days after the yellow fever booster vaccination.

The CDR3 DNA sequence: TGTGCCAGCAGTAGTAGCGGGAGTACCTACAATGAGCAGTTCTTC. Its translation is CASSSSGSTYNEQFF. The chain combines TRBV12-3 or TRBV12-4 with TRBJ2-1; 9 bases line up with TRBD2. This CDR3 has 15 amino acids. V was clipped by 5 bases and J by 2 bases; unmatched bases: 4.